This entry describes one T cell receptor (beta chain). Assay: immunoSEQ multiplex PCR; the TCRdb copy retains only in-frame clones and omits some. The sample holds more than 95,000 clones, approximately 93% seen once. This sample was taken from a study of control samples from healthy donors and cancer patients. After removal of 7 bases from V and 0 bases from J, the junction contained 12 bases not matched to a gene. There are 19 residues in the CDR3. Germline values: CDR1 MDHEN, CDR2 SYDVKM. The source material was blood. The chain employs TRBV28 and TRBJ2-2; 12 bases are a match to TRBD1. This sequence was found in a man between 18 and 29 years old in good health. The CDR3 sequence: CASTSPGQGATSNTGELFF. In nucleotides, the CDR3 is TGTGCCAGCACTAGTCCGGGACAGGGGGCGACTTCGAACACCGGGGAGCTGTTTTTT. Using reference TRBV28 and TRBJ2-2 for the parts outside the CDR3, the full variable domain is DVKVTQSSRYLVKRTGEKVFLECVQDMDHENMFWYRQDPGLGLRLIYFSYDVKMKEKGDIPEGYSVSREKKERFSLILESASTNQTSMYLCASTSPGQGATSNTGELFFGEGSRLTVL.